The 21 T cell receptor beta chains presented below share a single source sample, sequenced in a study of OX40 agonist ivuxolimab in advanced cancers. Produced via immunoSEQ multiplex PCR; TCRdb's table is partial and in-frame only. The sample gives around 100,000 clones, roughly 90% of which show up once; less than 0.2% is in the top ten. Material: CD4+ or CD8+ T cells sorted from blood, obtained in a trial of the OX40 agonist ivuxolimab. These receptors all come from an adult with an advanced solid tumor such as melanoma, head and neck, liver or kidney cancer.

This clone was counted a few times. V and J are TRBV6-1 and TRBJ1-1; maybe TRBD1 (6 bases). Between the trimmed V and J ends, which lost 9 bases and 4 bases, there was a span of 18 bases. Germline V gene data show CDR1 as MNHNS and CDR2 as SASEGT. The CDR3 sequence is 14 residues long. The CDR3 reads CASHREGLGTEAFF. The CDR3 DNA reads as TGTGCCAGTCACAGGGAGGGGTTAGGCACTGAAGCTTTCTTT.

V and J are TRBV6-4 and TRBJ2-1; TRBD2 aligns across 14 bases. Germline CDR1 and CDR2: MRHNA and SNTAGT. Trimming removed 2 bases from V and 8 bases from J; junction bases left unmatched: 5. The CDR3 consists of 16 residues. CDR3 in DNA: TGTGCCAGCAGTGACCCGGGACTAGCGGGAGTAGATGAGCAGTTCTTC. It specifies CASSDPGLAGVDEQFF.

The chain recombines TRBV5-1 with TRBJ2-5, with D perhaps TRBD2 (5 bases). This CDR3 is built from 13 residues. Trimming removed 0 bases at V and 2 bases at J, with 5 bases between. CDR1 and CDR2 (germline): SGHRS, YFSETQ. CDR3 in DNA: TGCGCCAGCAGCTTGGGAGGGCAAGAGACCCAGTACTTC. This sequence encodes CASSLGGQETQYF.

The chain's CDR3 is CASSPRAGITMNTEAFF. CDR3 in DNA: TGTGCCAGCAGCCCACGGGCCGGGATAACCATGAACACTGAAGCTTTCTTT. The V and J genes are TRBV7-6 and TRBJ1-1; D is ambiguous. The germline V and J ends were trimmed by 5 bases and 0 bases, with 19 bases remaining between them. The CDR3 contains 17 residues. The germline CDR1 and CDR2 sequences are SGHVS and FNYEAQ.

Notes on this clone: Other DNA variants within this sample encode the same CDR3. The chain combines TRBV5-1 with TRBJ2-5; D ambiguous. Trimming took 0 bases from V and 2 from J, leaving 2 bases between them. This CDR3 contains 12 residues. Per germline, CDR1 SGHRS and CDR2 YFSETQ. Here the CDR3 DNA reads TGCGCCAGCAGCTTGGGTCAAGAGACCCAGTACTTC. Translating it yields CASSLGQETQYF.

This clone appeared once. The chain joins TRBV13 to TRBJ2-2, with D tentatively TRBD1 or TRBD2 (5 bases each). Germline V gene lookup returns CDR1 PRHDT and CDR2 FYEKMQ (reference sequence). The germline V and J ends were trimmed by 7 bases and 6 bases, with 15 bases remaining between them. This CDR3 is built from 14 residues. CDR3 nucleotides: TGTGCCAGCACTAAACGACTGGGGGCCGGGGAGCTGTTTTTT. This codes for CASTKRLGAGELFF.

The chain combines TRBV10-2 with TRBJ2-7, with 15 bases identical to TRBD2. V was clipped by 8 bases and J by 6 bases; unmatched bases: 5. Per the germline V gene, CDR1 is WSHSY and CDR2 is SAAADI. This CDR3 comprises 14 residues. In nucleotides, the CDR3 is TGCGCCAGCCGGACTAGCGGGGGGGCTGGCGAGCAGTACTTC. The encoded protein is CASRTSGGAGEQYF.

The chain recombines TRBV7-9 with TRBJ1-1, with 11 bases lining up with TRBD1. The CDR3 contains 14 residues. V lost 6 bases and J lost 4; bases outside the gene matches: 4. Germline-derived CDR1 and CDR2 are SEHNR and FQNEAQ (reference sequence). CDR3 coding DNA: TGTGCCAGCAGTCAGGGGACAGGGGGCACTGAAGCTTTCTTT. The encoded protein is CASSQGTGGTEAFF.

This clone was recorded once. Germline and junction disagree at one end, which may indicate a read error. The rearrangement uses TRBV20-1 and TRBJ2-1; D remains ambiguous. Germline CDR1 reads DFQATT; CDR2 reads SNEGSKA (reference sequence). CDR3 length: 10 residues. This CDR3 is CSASYSEQFF. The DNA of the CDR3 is TGCAGTGCTAGTTACAGTGAGCAGTTCTTC.

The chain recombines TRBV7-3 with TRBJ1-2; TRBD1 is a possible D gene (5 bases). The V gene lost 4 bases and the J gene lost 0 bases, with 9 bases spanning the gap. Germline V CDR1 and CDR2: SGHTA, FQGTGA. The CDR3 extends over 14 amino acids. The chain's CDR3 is CASSYDSTNYGYTF. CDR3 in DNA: TGTGCCAGCAGCTACGACAGTACTAACTATGGCTACACCTTC.

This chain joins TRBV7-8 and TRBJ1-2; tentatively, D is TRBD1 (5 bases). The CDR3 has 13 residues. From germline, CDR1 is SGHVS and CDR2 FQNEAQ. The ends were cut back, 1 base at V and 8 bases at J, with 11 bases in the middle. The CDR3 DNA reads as TGTGCCAGCAGCTTAGTAGGGGTTGGAGGCTACACCTTC. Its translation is CASSLVGVGGYTF. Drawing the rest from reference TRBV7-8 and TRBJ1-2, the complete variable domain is GAGVSQSPRYKVAKRGQDVALRCDPISGHVSLFWYQQALGQGPEFLTYFQNEAQLDKSGLPSDRFFAERPEGSVSTLKIQRTQQEDSAVYLCASSLVGVGGYTFGSGTRLTVV.

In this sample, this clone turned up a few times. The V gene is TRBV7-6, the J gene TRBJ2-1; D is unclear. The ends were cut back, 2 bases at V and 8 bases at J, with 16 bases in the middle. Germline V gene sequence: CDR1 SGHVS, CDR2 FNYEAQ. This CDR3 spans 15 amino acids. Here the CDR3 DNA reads TGTGCCAGCAGCTTATGGACCCACCTTAGTGATGAGCAGTTCTTC. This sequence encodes CASSLWTHLSDEQFF.

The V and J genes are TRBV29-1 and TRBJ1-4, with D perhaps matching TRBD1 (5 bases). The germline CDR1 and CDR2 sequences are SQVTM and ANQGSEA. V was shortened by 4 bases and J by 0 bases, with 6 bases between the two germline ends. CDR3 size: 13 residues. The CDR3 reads CSVAGTTNEKLFF. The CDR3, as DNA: TGCAGCGTTGCAGGGACAACTAATGAAAAACTGTTTTTT.

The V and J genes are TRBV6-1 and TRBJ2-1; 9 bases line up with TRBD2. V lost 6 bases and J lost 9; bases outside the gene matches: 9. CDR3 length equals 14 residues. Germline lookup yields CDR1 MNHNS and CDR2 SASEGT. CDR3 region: CASSPLAGVGEQFF. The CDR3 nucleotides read TGTGCCAGCAGCCCTTTAGCGGGAGTAGGTGAGCAGTTCTTC.

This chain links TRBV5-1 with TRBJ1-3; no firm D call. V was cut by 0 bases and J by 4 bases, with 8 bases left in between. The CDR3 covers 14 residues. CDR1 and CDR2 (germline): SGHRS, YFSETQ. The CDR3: CASSLEGQGNTIYF. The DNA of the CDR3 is TGCGCCAGCAGCTTGGAGGGCCAGGGAAACACCATATATTTT.

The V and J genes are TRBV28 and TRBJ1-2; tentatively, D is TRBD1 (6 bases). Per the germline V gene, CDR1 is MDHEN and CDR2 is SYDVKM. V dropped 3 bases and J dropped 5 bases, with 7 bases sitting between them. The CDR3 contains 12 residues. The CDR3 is CASSFQGYGYTF. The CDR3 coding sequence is TGTGCCAGCAGTTTTCAGGGGTATGGCTACACCTTC.

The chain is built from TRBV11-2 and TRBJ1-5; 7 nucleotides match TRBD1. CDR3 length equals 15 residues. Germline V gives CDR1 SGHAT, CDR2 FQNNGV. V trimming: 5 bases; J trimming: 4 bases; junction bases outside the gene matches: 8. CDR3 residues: CASSPQGGPNQPQHF. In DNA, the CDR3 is TGTGCCAGCAGCCCGCAGGGGGGACCGAATCAGCCCCAGCATTTT.

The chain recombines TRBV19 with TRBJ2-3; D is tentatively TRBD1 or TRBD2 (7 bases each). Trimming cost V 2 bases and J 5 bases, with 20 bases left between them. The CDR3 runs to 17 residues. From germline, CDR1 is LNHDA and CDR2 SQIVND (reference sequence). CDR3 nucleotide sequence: TGTGCCAGTAGTATAAGTAGGCCAGGGGGAGGGTTAGATACGCAGTATTTT. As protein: CASSISRPGGGLDTQYF.

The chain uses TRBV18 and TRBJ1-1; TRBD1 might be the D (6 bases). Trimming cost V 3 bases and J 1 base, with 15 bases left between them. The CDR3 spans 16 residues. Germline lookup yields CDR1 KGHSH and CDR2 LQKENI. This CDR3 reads CASSPRTGQRNTEAFF. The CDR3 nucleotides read TGTGCCAGCTCACCCCGCACAGGGCAGAGGAACACTGAAGCTTTCTTT.

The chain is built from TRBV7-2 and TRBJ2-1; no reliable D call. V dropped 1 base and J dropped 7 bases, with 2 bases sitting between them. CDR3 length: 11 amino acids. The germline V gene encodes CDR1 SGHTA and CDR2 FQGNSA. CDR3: CASSLGNEQFF. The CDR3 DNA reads TGTGCCAGCAGCTTAGGGAATGAGCAGTTCTTC.

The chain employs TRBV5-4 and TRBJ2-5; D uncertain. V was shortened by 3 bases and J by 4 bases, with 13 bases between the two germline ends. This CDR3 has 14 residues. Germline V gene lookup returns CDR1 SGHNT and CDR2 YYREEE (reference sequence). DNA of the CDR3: TGTGCCAGCAGCTCACCGAAGTTCCCAGAGACCCAGTACTTC. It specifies CASSSPKFPETQYF.